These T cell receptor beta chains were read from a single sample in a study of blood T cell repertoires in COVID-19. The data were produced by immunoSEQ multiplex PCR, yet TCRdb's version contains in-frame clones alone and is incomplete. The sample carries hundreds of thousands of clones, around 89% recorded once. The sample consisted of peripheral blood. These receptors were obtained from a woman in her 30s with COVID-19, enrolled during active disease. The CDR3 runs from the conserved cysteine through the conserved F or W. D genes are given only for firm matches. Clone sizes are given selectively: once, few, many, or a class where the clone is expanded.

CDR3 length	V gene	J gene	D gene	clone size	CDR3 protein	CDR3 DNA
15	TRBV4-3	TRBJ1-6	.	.	CASSQDMGAASPLHF	TGCGCCAGCAGCCAAGATATGGGGGCTGCTTCACCCCTCCACTTT
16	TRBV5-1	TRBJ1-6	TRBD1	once	CASSTGEESLGSPLHF	TGCGCCAGCAGCACAGGGGAAGAGTCTTTAGGCTCACCCCTCCACTTT
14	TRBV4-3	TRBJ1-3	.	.	CASSQAVAGNTIYF	TGCGCCAGCAGCCAAGCGGTGGCTGGAAACACCATATATTTT
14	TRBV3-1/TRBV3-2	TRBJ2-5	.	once	CASSQNPGEETQYF	TGTGCCAGCAGCCAGAATCCGGGGGAAGAGACCCAGTACTTC
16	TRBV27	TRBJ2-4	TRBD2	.	CATSGRSGRAKNIQYF	TGTGCCACCTCCGGGAGGTCCGGTAGGGCCAAAAACATTCAGTACTTC
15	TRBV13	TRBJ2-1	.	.	CASSLGTRGYNEQFF	TGTGCCAGCAGCTTAGGGACTAGAGGATACAATGAGCAGTTCTTC
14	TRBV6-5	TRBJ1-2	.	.	CASSYLKTGYGYTF	TGTGCCAGCAGTTACCTAAAAACAGGCTATGGCTACACCTTC
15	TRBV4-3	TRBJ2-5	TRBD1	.	CASSRGQGVQETQYF	TGCGCCAGCAGCCGTGGACAGGGGGTCCAAGAGACCCAGTACTTC
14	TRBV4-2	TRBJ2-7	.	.	CASSPLDSGFEQYF	TGTGCCAGCAGCCCCCTAGACTCGGGGTTCGAGCAGTACTTC
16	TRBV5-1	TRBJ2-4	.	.	CASAQVEGGPKNIQYF	TGCGCCAGCGCACAGGTCGAAGGGGGACCCAAAAACATTCAGTACTTC
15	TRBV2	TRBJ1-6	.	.	CASSESPGLNSPLHF	TGTGCCAGCAGTGAAAGCCCAGGGCTGAATTCACCCCTCCACTTT
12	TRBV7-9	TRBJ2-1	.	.	CASSSRYNEQFF	TGTGCCAGCAGTTCTCGCTATAATGAGCAGTTCTTC
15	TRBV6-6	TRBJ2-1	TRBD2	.	CASSLGTSVYNEQFF	TGTGCCAGCAGCCTAGGGACTAGCGTCTACAATGAGCAGTTCTTC